The 22 T cell receptor beta chains in this list originate from one sample, sequenced in a study of blood T cells in healthy people across ages. A sample-barcoded 5' primer and a J-beta primer mix were used in a second PCR of roughly 7 to 11 cycles. TCRdb independently ran MiXCR on the 5' RACE reads; one entry per CDR3 protein. Of about 1.6 million distinct CDR3 sequences listed, around 35% were seen once; the top ten hold approximately 10%. The sequencing sample was made of blood. The receptors derive from a woman younger than 45 in good health.

The chain joins TRBV3-1 to TRBJ1-2, with D perhaps matching TRBD1 (6 bases). This CDR3 has 14 residues. In germline, CDR1 is LGHDT, CDR2 YNNKEL (reference sequence). V was shortened by 4 bases and J by 2 bases, with 11 bases between the two germline ends. The CDR3 spells CASSRGTLNYGYTF. The CDR3 DNA reads as TGTGCCAGCAGCCGCGGGACACTCAACTATGGCTACACCTTC.

V usage is TRBV5-1 and J usage is TRBJ2-1, with a tentative D call TRBD2 (6 bases). Germline V gene data show CDR1 as SGHRS and CDR2 as YFSETQ. Deletions cut 3 bases from V and 4 bases from J, with 11 bases between. This CDR3 region has 14 residues. CDR3 region: CASSYSAGYNEQFF. The CDR3 DNA follows: TGCGCCAGCAGCTATTCAGCGGGTTACAATGAGCAGTTCTTC.

This clonotype was counted between two and nine times. The J gene is TRBJ1-5, the V gene TRBV6-1; D is possibly TRBD1 (6 bases). Between the trimmed V and J ends, which lost 6 bases and 1 base, there was a span of 22 bases. The CDR3 extends over 18 amino acids. Per germline, CDR1 MNHNS and CDR2 SASEGT. CDR3 sequence: CASSPGDRVVRSNQPQHF. The CDR3 coding sequence is TGTGCCAGCAGCCCAGGGGATCGAGTAGTAAGGAGCAATCAGCCCCAGCATTTT.

The chain uses TRBV4-1 and TRBJ1-3; TRBD1 is a possible D gene (6 bases). The length of the CDR3 is 15 residues. Trimming removed 3 bases from V and 1 base from J, with 10 bases in between. Germline loops: CDR1 MGHRA, CDR2 YSYEKL. The CDR3 DNA sequence: TGCGCCAGCAGCCAGGCTACAGGGTCTGGAAACACCATATATTTT. This translates into CASSQATGSGNTIYF.

This clonotype occurred a few times. The chain links TRBV3-1 to TRBJ2-7, with a possible D match to TRBD2 (6 bases). V lost 1 base, J lost 2 bases, and 18 bases lay in between. The CDR3 spans 17 residues. CDR1 is LGHDT and CDR2 is YNNKEL in the germline V gene (reference sequence). The CDR3 is CASSQASGGTGPYEQYF. The DNA of the CDR3 is TGTGCCAGCAGCCAAGCTTCAGGCGGGACCGGACCCTACGAGCAGTACTTC.

On this clonotype itself: One end of the junction does not line up with germline, which may come from a read error. The chain couples TRBV3-1 to TRBJ2-7; D possibly uses TRBD1 or TRBD2 (5 bases each). Germline V gives CDR1 LGHDT, CDR2 YNNKEL (reference sequence). This CDR3 has 17 amino acids. The chain's CDR3 is CAGSQVGRGRYPYEQYF. CDR3 bases: TGTGCCGGCAGCCAAGTTGGCCGGGGCAGGTACCCCTACGAGCAGTACTTC.

In its sample, this clonotype was seen a few times. The CDR3: CSAGGHHGYTF. CDR3 DNA: TGCAGTGCTGGAGGACACCATGGCTACACCTTC. V gene TRBV20-1 combines with J gene TRBJ1-2, with D possibly being TRBD1 (5 bases). The CDR3 extends over 11 amino acids. V was shortened by 5 bases and J by 6 bases, with 10 bases between the two germline ends. The germline CDR1 and CDR2 sequences are DFQATT and SNEGSKA (reference sequence).

This rearrangement joins TRBV20-1 to TRBJ2-7; the D is unclear. The V end was cut by 0 bases, the J end by 4 bases, with 7 bases between. Germline CDR1 is DFQATT and CDR2 is SNEGSKA (reference sequence). The CDR3 loop spans 12 amino acids. The chain's CDR3 is CSARDPRYEQYF. CDR3 sequence (DNA): TGCAGTGCTAGAGATCCGAGGTACGAGCAGTACTTC.

This sequence joins TRBV6-6 and TRBJ1-6, with D unclear. This CDR3 is built from 12 residues. V lost 0 bases, J lost 19 bases, and 13 bases lay in between. Germline V gives CDR1 MNHNY, CDR2 SVGAGI (reference sequence). CDR3 sequence (DNA): TGTGCCAGCAGTTACTCGACATGGTGGTGGCACTTT. It translates to CASSYSTWWWHF.

The chain is built from TRBV18 and TRBJ1-1, with unresolved D. This CDR3 has 14 amino acids. Trimming took 0 bases from V and 2 from J, leaving 7 bases between them. CDR1 is KGHSH, CDR2 LQKENI, per germline. CDR3 sequence: CASSPPYPNTEAFF. CDR3 nucleotides: TGTGCCAGCTCACCACCGTACCCAAACACTGAAGCTTTCTTT.

The sample holds a few counts of this clonotype. The chain joins TRBV30 to TRBJ2-5, with D perhaps matching TRBD1 (5 bases). This CDR3 spans 13 amino acids. Germline CDR1 is GTSNPN and CDR2 is SVGIG (reference sequence). V was pared by 2 bases and J by 5 bases, with 12 bases between. In DNA form, the CDR3 reads TGTGCCTGGAGTAAGGGGTCTCGGGAGACCCAGTACTTC. This encodes CAWSKGSRETQYF.

The chain combines TRBV9 with TRBJ2-3; D unresolved. Trimming removed 0 bases from V and 2 bases from J, with 7 bases in between. This CDR3 has 14 residues. Germline loops: CDR1 SGDLS, CDR2 YYNGEE. CDR3 in amino acids: CASSVEQPTDTQYF. The CDR3 region has the DNA TGTGCCAGCAGCGTAGAGCAGCCCACAGATACGCAGTATTTT.

This sequence joins TRBV28 and TRBJ2-5; TRBD2 agrees at 8 bases. Trimming removed 3 bases from V and 1 base from J; junction bases left unmatched: 4. This CDR3 spans 15 amino acids. Germline V CDR1 and CDR2: MDHEN, SYDVKM. The CDR3 sequence is CASSFITSGQETQYF. In nucleotides, the CDR3 is TGTGCCAGCAGTTTCATAACTAGCGGCCAAGAGACCCAGTACTTC.

At least ten counts were recorded for this clonotype. This chain joins TRBV7-2 and TRBJ2-3; no clear D gene. Germline assignment: CDR1 SGHTA and CDR2 FQGNSA. V lost 3 bases to trimming and J lost 6 bases, with 7 bases between them. The CDR3 length is 12 residues. CDR3 bases: TGTGCCAGCAGCTTCCGTGGCGATACGCAGTATTTT. It specifies CASSFRGDTQYF.

About this clonotype itself: This may come from a read error, since a much larger clone is one base off. The rearrangement uses TRBV13 and TRBJ2-7, with TRBD2 as a possible D gene (6 bases). This CDR3 spans 14 amino acids. The germline V and J ends were trimmed by 3 bases and 2 bases, with 11 bases remaining between them. From germline, CDR1 is PRHDT and CDR2 FYEKMQ (reference sequence). In DNA, the CDR3 is TGTGCCAGCAGCTTTGGGCGGGAAGCCTACGAGCAGTACTTC. This sequence encodes CASSFGREAYEQYF.

As for this clonotype: This may stem from a read error, because a much larger clone lies one nucleotide away. This chain uses TRBV20-1 with TRBJ2-7; D might be TRBD2 (6 bases). V was shortened by 0 bases and J by 0 bases, with 9 bases between the two germline ends. Looked up from germline, CDR1 is DFQATT and CDR2 is SNEGSKA (reference sequence). There are 14 residues in the CDR3. The DNA for the CDR3 is TGCAGTGCTAGAGATCGGCGGGACTCCTACGAGCAGTACTTC. It codes for CSARDRRDSYEQYF.

Notes on this clonotype: One end of the junction is discordant with germline, which a read error may explain. The genes are TRBV9 and TRBJ1-2; D remains ambiguous. CDR1 SGDLS and CDR2 YYNGEE come from the germline V gene. This CDR3 contains 14 residues. The CDR3 DNA reads TGTGCCTGCAGCGGCCGCGGGGAATCGGTTGGCTACACCTTC. Residues: CACSGRGESVGYTF. The full variable domain, its missing parts supplied by reference TRBV9 and TRBJ1-2, is DSGVTQTPKHLITATGQRVTLRCSPRSGDLSVYWYQQSLDQGLQFLIQYYNGEERAKGNILERFSAQQFPDLHSELNLSSLELGDSALYFCACSGRGESVGYTFGSGTRLTVV.

A note on this clonotype: A read error is possible here, since a much larger clone lies one base away. The chain recombines TRBV12-3 or TRBV12-4 with TRBJ2-7, with 9 bases aligning to TRBD1. The CDR3 loop spans 15 amino acids. Unmatched junction bases numbered 10, after V lost 5 bases and J lost 5 bases. The CDR3, as DNA: TGTGCCAGCAGTCGCACCGGGACAGGGATCCACGAGCAGTACTTC. This codes for CASSRTGTGIHEQYF.

This clonotype turned up a few times. The J gene is TRBJ2-7, the V gene TRBV20-1; 8 bases map to TRBD2. From germline, CDR1 is DFQATT and CDR2 SNEGSKA (reference sequence). The V and J ends lost 0 bases and 0 bases, in that order; junction bases with no gene match: 1. CDR3 length: 14 amino acids. The CDR3 coding sequence is TGCAGTGCTAGAGAACTAGCGGACTCCTACGAGCAGTACTTC. It encodes CSARELADSYEQYF.

As to this clonotype: A much larger clone sits a single nucleotide away, making a read error possible. The V and J genes are TRBV11-2 and TRBJ2-3, with 9 positions matching TRBD2. Per the germline V gene, CDR1 is SGHAT and CDR2 is FQNNGV. V shed 6 bases, J shed 2 bases, and the junction held 12 bases outside the gene matches. The CDR3 contains 17 residues. The CDR3 loop is CASSLRGSGGSTDTQYF. The CDR3, as DNA: TGTGCCAGCAGTTTAAGAGGGAGCGGGGGGTCCACAGATACGCAGTATTTT.

The rearrangement joins TRBV7-9 to TRBJ1-5; TRBD1 matches 8 bases. Unmatched junction bases numbered 6, after V lost 5 bases and J lost 3 bases. The germline CDR1 and CDR2 sequences are SEHNR and FQNEAQ (reference sequence). The CDR3 runs 15 residues. In nucleotides, the CDR3 is TGTGCCAGCAGCGGTGGACAGGGACACAATCAGCCCCAGCATTTT. Translated, it gives CASSGGQGHNQPQHF.

The chain uses TRBV18 and TRBJ1-2; tentatively, D is TRBD1 (6 bases). Trimming removed 3 bases from V and 3 bases from J, with 8 bases in between. Germline V gene data show CDR1 as KGHSH and CDR2 as LQKENI. The CDR3 loop spans 13 amino acids. CDR3 in amino acids: CASSPWTDYGYTF. The DNA of the CDR3 is TGTGCCAGCTCACCCTGGACAGACTATGGCTACACCTTC.